The clone carrying this TCR beta chain was detected a few times. Its antigen is as yet unknown. This sample was included in a study of blood T cells in healthy people across ages. General observations from the study: Both naive CD4+ cell counts and diversity were greater in long-lived donors than in aged donors. There was a strong correlation between TCR beta diversity and naive T cell percentage. The fall in TCR beta diversity per million T cells was roughly linear with age.

Trimming at V came to 9 bases and at J to 8 bases, leaving 9 bases not matched to a gene. Germline assignment: CDR1 LGHDT and CDR2 YNNKEL (reference sequence). The CDR3 is 13 amino acids. Next came a second PCR, run for about 7 to 12 cycles, which used a sample-barcoded 5' primer along with a J-beta primer mix. The template-switch adaptor was a 5' adaptor with 12 random nucleotides. It tagged each cDNA molecule. TCRdb itself ran the 5' RACE reads through MiXCR, one entry per CDR3 protein. The table has 1,500,000 or so distinct CDR3 sequences, approximately 59% seen once. The V and J genes are TRBV3-1 and TRBJ1-4; 7 bases align to TRBD1. This sequence was found in a man between 18 and 35 years old in good health. Sequenced: blood. CDR3 amino acids: CASSGDSNEKLFF. The CDR3 DNA follows: TGTGCCAGTTCGGGGGACAGTAACGAAAAACTGTTTTTT.